This TCR beta chain is from a study of CD8 T cells in ankylosing spondylitis. Study-level findings and limits: Earlier authors reported some of these motif variants in reactive arthritis synovial fluid and blood. Disease-linked clones reportedly concentrated significantly in matched ankylosing spondylitis synovial fluid.

Comments on this clonotype: Its antigen remains unknown.

TCRdb independently ran MiXCR on the 5' RACE reads; one entry per CDR3 protein. The sample yields about 140,000 distinct CDR3 sequences, 30% to 35% seen once. V lost 2 bases to trimming and J lost 8 bases, with 4 bases between them. The CDR3 runs 11 residues. The germline CDR1 and CDR2 sequences are MNHEY and SVGEGT. The sample comprised synovial fluid, either unsorted or a sorted T cell fraction (not recorded which). The gene calls are TRBV6-2 or TRBV6-3 and TRBJ2-1; D gene unclear. The TCR sequence derives from a male donor with ankylosing spondylitis. The CDR3 region is CASSYLHEQFF. CDR3 coding DNA: TGTGCCAGCAGTTACCTACATGAGCAGTTCTTC.